The source of this T cell receptor (beta chain) is a study of T cell responses to AZD1222 COVID-19 vaccine. Study-level results: Researchers report vaccine-associated CD4 TCRs spanning spike, with dominance at 160-218 and 743-854.

CDR3 length equals 13 residues. V lost 4 bases, J lost 5 bases, and 9 bases lay in between. Germline values: CDR1 SNHLY, CDR2 FYNNEI. Concerning this clone itself: Its antigen is unidentified.

The repertoire was sequenced with immunoSEQ multiplex PCR; TCRdb's copy has only in-frame clones and lacks some. The sample holds 130,000 to 150,000 clones, approximately 91% seen once. This clonotype originated in an adult who received the AZD1222 COVID-19 vaccine. The sample consisted of peripheral blood, taken 28 days after the second AZD1222 dose. J is TRBJ1-3 and V is TRBV2, with D hard to call. The CDR3 DNA sequence: TGTGCCAGCAGTGCTGGGGAAAGAAACACCATATATTTT. As protein: CASSAGERNTIYF.